The next 8 T cell receptor beta chains were all read from a single sample in a study of blood T cell repertoires in COVID-19 (TCRdb year 2020). The library was built by means of the immunoSEQ multiplex PCR assay. Held by TCRdb, this immuneACCESS table contains in-frame sequences only and omits some clones. Under half of the omission traces to an unresolved V gene where checked; the cause of the rest is unknown. This sample lists a few hundred thousand clones; 85% to 90% were detected once. The ten largest clones take up roughly a tenth of the sample. The specimen sequenced was PBMCs or T cells enriched from blood (not recorded which). The origin of the receptors is a woman between 45 and 60 years old who had recovered from COVID-19.

This clone was detected only once. The chain is built from TRBV7-3 and TRBJ2-3; D may be TRBD2 (7 bases). With 5 bases removed from V and 3 bases from J, the gap between germline ends came to 18 bases. The CDR3 is made up of 16 amino acids. Per germline, CDR1 SGHTA and CDR2 FQGTGA. CDR3 in amino acids: CASSKSGGGATDTQYF. DNA for the CDR3: TGTGCCAGCAGCAAATCAGGAGGGGGGGCGACAGATACGCAGTATTTT.

The chain has TRBV6-5 and TRBJ2-7; 13 bases align to TRBD2. Germline lookup yields CDR1 MNHEY and CDR2 SVGAGI. V shed 6 bases and J 3 bases; nucleotides not matched to a gene: 5. CDR3 length: 15 amino acids. The CDR3 spells CASRAGTSGDYEQYF. DNA of the CDR3: TGTGCCAGCAGAGCCGGGACTAGCGGGGACTACGAGCAGTACTTC.

V usage is TRBV19 and J usage is TRBJ1-4; a weak D match, TRBD1 (6 bases). The CDR3 contains 14 residues. Germline loops: CDR1 LNHDA, CDR2 SQIVND (reference sequence). With 5 bases removed from V and 8 bases from J, the gap between germline ends came to 15 bases. The CDR3 DNA sequence: TGTGCCAGTAGTGCAGGGGCCTACAGGGAAAAACTGTTTTTT. This translates into CASSAGAYREKLFF.

This clone appeared once. The V call is TRBV29-1, the J call TRBJ1-6, with D possibly TRBD1 on 5 matching bases. Germline V gene lookup returns CDR1 SQVTM and CDR2 ANQGSEA. The CDR3 consists of 13 residues. Trimming removed 4 bases from V and 5 bases from J, with 9 bases in between. The CDR3 DNA reads as TGCAGCGTTGGGCAGGGAAATAATTCACCCCTCCACTTT. Translation gives CSVGQGNNSPLHF.

In DNA form, the CDR3 reads TGTGCCAGCAGTTCACTTACACCTGCGAGGAGCTCCTATAATTCACCCCTCCACTTT. Amino acids: CASSSLTPARSSYNSPLHF. The chain links TRBV27 to TRBJ1-6; D ambiguous. The CDR3 spans 19 residues. Germline V gene lookup returns CDR1 MNHEY and CDR2 SMNVEV (reference sequence). Trimming stripped 4 bases from V and 0 bases from J, with 19 bases between.

The DNA for the CDR3 is TGCGCCAGCAGTAACGACTACATCGTGAGCTCCTACGAGCAGTACTTC. Translation gives CASSNDYIVSSYEQYF. The chain employs TRBV10-2 and TRBJ2-7, with a tentative D call TRBD2 (5 bases). V lost 5 bases and J 0 bases, leaving 17 bases between the germline ends. Looked up from germline, CDR1 is WSHSY and CDR2 is SAAADI. The CDR3 contains 16 residues.

This sequence joins TRBV5-1 and TRBJ1-1; 8 bases are a match to TRBD1. Germline V lookup: CDR1 SGHRS, CDR2 YFSETQ. After removal of 6 bases from V and 4 bases from J, the junction contained 11 bases not matched to a gene. The CDR3 length is 15 residues. The CDR3 loop is CASTYGTGKGTEAFF. The CDR3 DNA reads as TGCGCCAGCACCTACGGGACAGGTAAAGGCACTGAAGCTTTCTTT. Full variable domain (remainder filled in from reference TRBV5-1 and TRBJ1-1): KAGVTQTPRYLIKTRGQQVTLSCSPISGHRSVSWYQQTPGQGLQFLFEYFSETQRNKGNFPGRFSGRQFSNSRSEMNVSTLELGDSALYLCASTYGTGKGTEAFFGQGTRLTVV.

This chain joins TRBV28 and TRBJ1-1, with a tentative D call TRBD1 (6 bases). CDR1 and CDR2 from the germline V gene are MDHEN and SYDVKM. V lost 3 bases and J 1 base, leaving 12 bases between the germline ends. The CDR3 is made up of 15 amino acids. CDR3 coding DNA: TGTGCCAGCAGTTTCCCGGAGGACAGGAACACTGAAGCTTTCTTT. This encodes CASSFPEDRNTEAFF.